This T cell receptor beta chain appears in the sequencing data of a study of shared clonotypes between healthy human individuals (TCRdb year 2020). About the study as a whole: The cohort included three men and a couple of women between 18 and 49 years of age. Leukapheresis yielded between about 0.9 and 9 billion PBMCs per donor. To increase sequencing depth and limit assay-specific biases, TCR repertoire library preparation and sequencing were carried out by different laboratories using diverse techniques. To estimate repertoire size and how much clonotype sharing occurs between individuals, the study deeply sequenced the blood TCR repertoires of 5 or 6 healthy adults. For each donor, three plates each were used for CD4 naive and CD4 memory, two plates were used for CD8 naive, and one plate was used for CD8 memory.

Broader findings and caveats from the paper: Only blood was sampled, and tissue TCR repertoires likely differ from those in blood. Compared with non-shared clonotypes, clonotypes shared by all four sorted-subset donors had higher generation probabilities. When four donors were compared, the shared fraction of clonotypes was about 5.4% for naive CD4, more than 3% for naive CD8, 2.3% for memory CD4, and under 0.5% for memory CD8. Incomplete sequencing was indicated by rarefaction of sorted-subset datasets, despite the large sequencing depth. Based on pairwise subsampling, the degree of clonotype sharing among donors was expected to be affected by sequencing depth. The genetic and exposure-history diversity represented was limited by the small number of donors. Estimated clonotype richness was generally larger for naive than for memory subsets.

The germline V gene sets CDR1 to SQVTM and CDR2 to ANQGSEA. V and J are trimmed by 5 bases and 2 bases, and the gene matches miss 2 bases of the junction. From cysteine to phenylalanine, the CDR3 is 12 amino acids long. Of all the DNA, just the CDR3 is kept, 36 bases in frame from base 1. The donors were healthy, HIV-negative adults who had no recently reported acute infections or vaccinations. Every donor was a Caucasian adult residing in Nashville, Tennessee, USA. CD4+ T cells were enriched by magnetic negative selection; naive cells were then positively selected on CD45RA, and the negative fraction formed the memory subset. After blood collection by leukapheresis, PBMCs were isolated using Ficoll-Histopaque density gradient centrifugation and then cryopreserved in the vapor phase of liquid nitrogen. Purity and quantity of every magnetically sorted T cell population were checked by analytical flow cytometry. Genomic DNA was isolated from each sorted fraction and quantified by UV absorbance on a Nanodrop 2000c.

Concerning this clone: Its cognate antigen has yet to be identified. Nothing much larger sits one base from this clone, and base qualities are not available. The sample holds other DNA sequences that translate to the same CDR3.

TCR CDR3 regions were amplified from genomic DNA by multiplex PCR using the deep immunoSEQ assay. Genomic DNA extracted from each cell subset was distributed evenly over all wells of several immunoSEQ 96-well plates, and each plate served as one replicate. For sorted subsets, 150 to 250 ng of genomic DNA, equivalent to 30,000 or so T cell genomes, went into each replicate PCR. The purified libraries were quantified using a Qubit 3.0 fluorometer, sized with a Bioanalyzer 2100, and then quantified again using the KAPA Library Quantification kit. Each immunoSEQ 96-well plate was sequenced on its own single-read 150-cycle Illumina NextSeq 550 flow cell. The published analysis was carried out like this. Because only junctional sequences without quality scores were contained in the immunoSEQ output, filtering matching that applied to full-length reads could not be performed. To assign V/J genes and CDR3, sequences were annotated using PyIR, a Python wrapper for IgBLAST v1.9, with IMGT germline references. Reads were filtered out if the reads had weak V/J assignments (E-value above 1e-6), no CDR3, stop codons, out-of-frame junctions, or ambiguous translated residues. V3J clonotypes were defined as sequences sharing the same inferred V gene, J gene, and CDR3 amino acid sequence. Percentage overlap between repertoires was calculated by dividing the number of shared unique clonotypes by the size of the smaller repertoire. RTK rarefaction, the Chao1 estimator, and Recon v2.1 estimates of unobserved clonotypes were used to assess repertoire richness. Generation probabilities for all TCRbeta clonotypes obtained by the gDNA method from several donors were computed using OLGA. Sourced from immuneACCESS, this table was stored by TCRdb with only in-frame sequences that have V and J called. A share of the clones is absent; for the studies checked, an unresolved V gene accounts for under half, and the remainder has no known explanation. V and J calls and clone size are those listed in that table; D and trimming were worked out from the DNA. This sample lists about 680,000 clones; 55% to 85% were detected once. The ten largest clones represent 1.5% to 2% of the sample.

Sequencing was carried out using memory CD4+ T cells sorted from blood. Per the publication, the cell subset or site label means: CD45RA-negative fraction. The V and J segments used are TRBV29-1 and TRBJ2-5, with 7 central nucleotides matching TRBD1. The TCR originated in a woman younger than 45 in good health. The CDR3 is CSVRDSQETQYF. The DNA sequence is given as TGCAGCGTTAGGGACAGTCAAGAGACCCAGTACTTC. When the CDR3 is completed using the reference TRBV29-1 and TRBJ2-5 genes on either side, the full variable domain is SAVISQKPSRDICQRGTSLTIQCQVDSQVTMMFWYRQQPGQSLTLIATANQGSEATYESGFVIDKFPISRPNLTFSTLTVSNMSPEDSSIYLCSVRDSQETQYFGPGTRLLVL.